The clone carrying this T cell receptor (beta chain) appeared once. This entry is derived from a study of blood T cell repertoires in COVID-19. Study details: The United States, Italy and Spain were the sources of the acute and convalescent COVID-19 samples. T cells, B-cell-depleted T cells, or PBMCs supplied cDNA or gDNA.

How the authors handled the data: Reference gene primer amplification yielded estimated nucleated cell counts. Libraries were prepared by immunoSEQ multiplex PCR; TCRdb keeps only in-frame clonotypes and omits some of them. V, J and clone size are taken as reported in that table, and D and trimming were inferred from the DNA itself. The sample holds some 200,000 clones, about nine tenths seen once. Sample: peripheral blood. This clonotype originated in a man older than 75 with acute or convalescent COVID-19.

The CDR3 here is CASSPWTGGPGELFF. The CDR3 DNA sequence: TGCGCCAGCAGCCCATGGACAGGGGGCCCCGGGGAGCTGTTTTTT. The J gene is TRBJ2-2, the V gene TRBV5-1; 11 nucleotides agree with TRBD1. V shed 4 bases, J shed 6 bases, and the junction held 5 bases outside the gene matches. The CDR3 runs 15 residues. Germline V gives CDR1 SGHRS, CDR2 YFSETQ.